The rows below give T cell receptor beta chains drawn from one sample of a study of blood T cell repertoires in COVID-19. The data were produced by immunoSEQ multiplex PCR, yet TCRdb's version contains in-frame clones alone and is incomplete. Here the sample spans roughly 59,000 clones, roughly four fifths being singletons. The sample comprised peripheral blood. Receptor source: a woman aged 50 to 60 with active or convalescent COVID-19. Both conserved end residues are part of each CDR3.

J gene: TRBJ2-1
V gene: TRBV7-3
CDR3 protein: CASSPGLPNEQFF

J gene: TRBJ1-2
V gene: TRBV7-9
CDR3 protein: CASSPEQGWVRGYTF

J gene: TRBJ2-1
V gene: TRBV7-9
CDR3 protein: CASSLGGRAEDEQFF

J gene: TRBJ1-6
V gene: TRBV19
CDR3 protein: CASSGLRDSPLHF

J gene: TRBJ2-1
V gene: TRBV12-5
CDR3 protein: CASGFRLKASLAGDAEQFF

J gene: TRBJ2-1
V gene: TRBV2
CDR3 protein: CASEADGQYGEQFF

J gene: TRBJ2-1
V gene: TRBV5-1
CDR3 protein: CASSSGLAARGEQFF

J gene: TRBJ1-6
V gene: TRBV27
CDR3 protein: CASSAYRDSPLHF

J gene: TRBJ1-1
V gene: TRBV5-6
CDR3 protein: CASSLVGAPTEAFF

J gene: TRBJ2-7
V gene: TRBV6-2/TRBV6-3
CDR3 protein: CASSSVSRAYEQYF

J gene: TRBJ1-4
V gene: TRBV23-1
CDR3 protein: CASSQSEGEKLFF

J gene: TRBJ2-1
V gene: TRBV11-3
CDR3 protein: CASGLAGEQFF

J gene: TRBJ2-7
V gene: TRBV29-1
CDR3 protein: CSVEEGRTGGYEQYF

J gene: TRBJ1-2
V gene: TRBV7-2
CDR3 protein: CASSLAGRSMGGYTF

J gene: TRBJ2-7
V gene: TRBV5-1
CDR3 protein: CASSFGGPGQYPYEQYF

J gene: TRBJ1-4
V gene: TRBV20-1
CDR3 protein: CSASPGPVLILNEKLFF

J gene: TRBJ1-2
V gene: TRBV6-5
CDR3 protein: CASRGAGGYGYTF

J gene: TRBJ1-2
V gene: TRBV13
CDR3 protein: CASSFGQAYGYTF

J gene: TRBJ1-2
V gene: TRBV29-1
CDR3 protein: CSVRQGRVYGYTF

J gene: TRBJ1-6
V gene: TRBV4-3
CDR3 protein: CASSQEMATLPSPLHF

J gene: TRBJ2-7
V gene: TRBV2
CDR3 protein: CASSEATPLSYEQYF

J gene: TRBJ1-2
V gene: TRBV4-3
CDR3 protein: CASSPDRLYGYTF

J gene: TRBJ1-2
V gene: TRBV9
CDR3 protein: CASSERLTPFYGYTF

J gene: TRBJ2-4
V gene: TRBV15
CDR3 protein: CATSRLGTTGNIQYF

J gene: TRBJ2-7
V gene: TRBV12-2
CDR3 protein: CASRLARGPGTSGSYEQYF

J gene: TRBJ2-7
V gene: TRBV5-1
CDR3 protein: CASSLAGTNHEQYF

J gene: TRBJ1-1
V gene: TRBV6-6
CDR3 protein: CASSYNGQNTEAFF

J gene: TRBJ1-1
V gene: TRBV24-1
CDR3 protein: CATSDATGGYTEAFF

J gene: TRBJ2-2
V gene: TRBV4-2
CDR3 protein: CASSQLVGQGTGELFF

J gene: TRBJ2-3
V gene: TRBV7-2
CDR3 protein: CASRTGGGRRTDTQYF

J gene: TRBJ2-7
V gene: TRBV3-1/TRBV3-2
CDR3 protein: CASPGFRDRSHYEQYF

J gene: TRBJ1-2
V gene: TRBV14
CDR3 protein: CASSATTGGENGYTF

J gene: TRBJ1-3
V gene: TRBV2
CDR3 protein: CASRAGGNTIYF

J gene: TRBJ2-5
V gene: TRBV6-5
CDR3 protein: CASSFDVRGETQYF

J gene: TRBJ1-1
V gene: TRBV11-3
CDR3 protein: CASVRGINTEAFF

J gene: TRBJ2-3
V gene: TRBV7-8
CDR3 protein: CASSLVGLAPDTQYF

J gene: TRBJ2-5
V gene: TRBV5-5
CDR3 protein: CASSSVGGPEETQYF

J gene: TRBJ1-5
V gene: TRBV5-5
CDR3 protein: CASSLEVLRFVGNQPQHF

J gene: TRBJ1-1
V gene: TRBV10-3
CDR3 protein: CAIRRPGIGGTEAFF

J gene: TRBJ1-1
V gene: TRBV5-1
CDR3 protein: CASSQGTGAPSRAFF

J gene: TRBJ2-5
V gene: TRBV24-1
CDR3 protein: CATSDATTGGHQETQYF

J gene: TRBJ2-7
V gene: TRBV6-4
CDR3 protein: CASSDSGLNYEQYF

J gene: TRBJ1-4
V gene: TRBV6-5
CDR3 protein: CASSYLGGGSELFF

J gene: TRBJ2-1
V gene: TRBV24-1
CDR3 protein: CATSDPGAEDYNEQFF

J gene: TRBJ2-1
V gene: TRBV4-3
CDR3 protein: CASSLQPGGGTYNEQFF

J gene: TRBJ2-5
V gene: TRBV4-3
CDR3 protein: CASSQDQSLAGAGQYF

J gene: TRBJ1-2
V gene: TRBV6-2/TRBV6-3
CDR3 protein: CASSYGGTDIYGYTF

J gene: TRBJ2-7
V gene: TRBV7-2
CDR3 protein: CASSLDAGTYEQYF

J gene: TRBJ2-5
V gene: TRBV19
CDR3 protein: CASSIGLAGETQYF

J gene: TRBJ2-1
V gene: TRBV6-6
CDR3 protein: CASSRSRPSGSSYNEQFF

J gene: TRBJ2-7
V gene: TRBV5-1
CDR3 protein: CASREGEAYEQYF

J gene: TRBJ2-3
V gene: TRBV19
CDR3 protein: CGTGSTDTQYF

J gene: TRBJ2-1
V gene: TRBV29-1
CDR3 protein: CSARSFSGRLTYNEQFF